This TCR beta chain was obtained from a study of blood T cell repertoires in COVID-19 (dated by TCRdb to the early 2020s). Describing the broader study: Collaborator samples came from the United States, Italy and Spain and covered acute and convalescent phases of COVID-19. Subjects who had been exposed to COVID-19, were actively infected with it, or had recovered from it provided the deeply sampled blood TCRbeta repertoires that made up the dataset. The prospective study material was composed of cDNA or gDNA derived from T cells, B-cell-depleted T cells, or PBMCs. HLA class I and class II types, where available, came from metadata supplied by the sample provider rather than from assay-based typing. Samples came from the ongoing ImmuneRACE study (first 160 participants) plus 1,254 subjects from 6 global collaborators. The repertoires were released in a freely available public database meant as a resource for research on the immune response to SARS-CoV-2. The sample metadata nearly always contained a de-identified subject ID, COVID-19 status, age in years and sex.

In the prospective study, participants were roughly 18 to 95 years old, resided in under 30 geographic areas of the United States, and were enrolled through a virtual design. Cohort assignment in the prospective study relied on participant-reported clinical history from a screening survey and a study questionnaire. Recovered participants in ImmuneRACE Cohort 3 were defined as having two consecutive negative NP/OP PCR tests, clearance from a healthcare professional, or resolution of symptoms. In the prospective study, mobile phlebotomists collected whole blood, serum and a nasopharyngeal or oropharyngeal swab from each participant. Prospective study participants could optionally give additional blood draws and questionnaires over an approximately two-month period. Before DNA extraction, blood samples from the prospective study were shipped at room temperature or frozen. Paper-wide results and their limitations: The quantity of clinical and demographic metadata differed by source and by participant and was supplied without curation.

Trimming removed 6 bases from V and 0 bases from J, leaving 12 bases between the germline ends. CDR1 and CDR2 are read off the germline V gene (reference sequence) as MNHEY and SMNVEV. Counted from cysteine to phenylalanine, this CDR3 has 15 amino acids. Here the CDR3 DNA is all that survives: 45 bases in frame from base 1. TCRbeta CDR3 regions were amplified from genomic DNA using the immunoSEQ Assay, a bias-controlled multiplex PCR. The study's processing was this. Within the assay, amplification of reference gene primers was used to estimate how many nucleated cells each sample contained. To quantify the absolute abundance of each unique TCRbeta CDR3 rearrangement, sequence reads were collapsed and filtered. For each sample, productive Simpson clonality was calculated by taking the square root of Simpson's diversity index across productive rearrangements. Here the immuneACCESS table is served through TCRdb, limited to in-frame sequences with V and J called. Missing clones are a known gap in these copies; in checked studies unresolved V genes cover under half, and the rest lacks a known reason. V and J calls and clone size are given by that table; D and trimming were obtained from the DNA. This sample is represented by a few hundred thousand clones; around 85% of them were singletons. 18% of the sample belongs to the ten largest clones.

A note on this clone: No cognate antigen has been identified for it. Base quality data are lacking; no much larger clone is found one base away.

The chain employs TRBV27 and TRBJ1-3; the D gene is not confidently resolved. The source of this sequence is a man aged 35 to 55 who had recovered from COVID-19. Sequencing was performed on PBMCs or T cells enriched from blood (not recorded which). The CDR3 region has the sequence CASSPSGGSGNTIYF. The nucleotides read TGTGCCAGCAGCCCGTCCGGCGGCTCTGGAAACACCATATATTTT.